Below, 8 T cell receptor beta chains from the same sample are listed, as sequenced in a study of human T cells and chemical hapten exposure. TCRdb reanalysed the RACE reads using MiXCR and keeps one entry per CDR3 protein. The sample carries about 42,000 distinct CDR3 sequences, approximately 9.6% recorded once. Time point meaning: patch test 2, 6 weeks after DPC sensitization. Indicated treatment: therapeutic diphenylcyclopropenone sensitization with weekly scalp DPC. Researchers extracted total RNA from unfractionated whole blood. The specimen was whole blood, collected in connection with sensitization to the hapten diphenylcyclopropenone (DPC). The receptor source for this set is a woman between 25 and 40 years old with alopecia areata. Some clones in this sample may be carry-over from other donors' samples.

This clonotype has more than one count but fewer than ten. The chain combines TRBV2 with TRBJ2-7; D is ambiguous. CDR1 is SNHLY and CDR2 is FYNNEI in the germline V gene. The CDR3 sequence is 13 residues long. V was cut by 6 bases and J by 3 bases, with 12 bases left in between. The CDR3 DNA reads TGTGCCAGCAGCTGGTTAAAGGGCTACGAGCAGTACTTC. Protein sequence: CASSWLKGYEQYF.

The chain combines TRBV29-1 with TRBJ1-5; unclear D gene. This CDR3 region has 8 residues. Germline CDR1 is SQVTM and CDR2 is ANQGSEA. CDR3 coding DNA: TGCAGGTCCCTGCCCCAGCATTTT. It is translated as CRSLPQHF. Full variable domain (rest looked up from reference TRBV29-1 and TRBJ1-5): SAVISQKPSRDICQRGTSLTIQCQVDSQVTMMFWYRQQPGQSLTLIATANQGSEATYESGFVIDKFPISRPNLTFSTLTVSNMSPEDSSIYLCRSLPQHFGDGTRLSIL.

The chain joins TRBV27 to TRBJ2-3; TRBD1 is a possible D gene (6 bases). Trimming stripped 1 base from V and 0 bases from J, with 8 bases between. CDR1 is MNHEY and CDR2 is SMNVEV in the germline V gene (reference sequence). The CDR3 is made up of 15 amino acids. This chain's CDR3 is CASSLYQGSTDTQYF. CDR3 DNA: TGTGCCAGCAGTTTATATCAGGGGAGCACAGATACGCAGTATTTT.

This clonotype appeared many times. J is TRBJ1-3 and V is TRBV7-2, with 7 positions matching TRBD1. Unmatched junction bases numbered 10, after V lost 3 bases and J lost 5 bases. Per the germline V gene, CDR1 is SGHTA and CDR2 is FQGNSA. CDR3 length equals 16 residues. CDR3 nucleotide sequence: TGTGCCAGCAGCTTTTCTTGGACAGGTCTTCGAAACACCATATATTTT. Its translation is CASSFSWTGLRNTIYF.

This clonotype was seen repeatedly, ten times or more. The chain recombines TRBV21-1 with TRBJ2-2; TRBD1, as called in the table, went unchecked against the DNA. TRBV21-1 is a known pseudogene. This CDR3 has 19 amino acids. The CDR3 DNA reads as TGTGCCAGCGTTATCAACGGTGGGGGGGACAGGGTAAACACCGGGGAGCTGTTTTTT. This codes for CASVINGGGDRVNTGELFF.

In this sample, this clonotype turned up a few times. The V call is TRBV7-9, the J call TRBJ1-5, with 7 bases identical to TRBD1. CDR3 length equals 14 residues. CDR1 and CDR2 from the germline V gene are SEHNR and FQNEAQ (reference sequence). The J segment lost 6 bases and the V segment lost 0 bases, leaving 2 bases of the junction unmatched. The DNA of the CDR3 is TGTGCCAGCAGCTTAGCGGGACAGATTCAGCCCCAGCATTTT. Protein: CASSLAGQIQPQHF.

In nucleotides, the CDR3 is TGTGCCAGCAGTTTCCCGGGGGCGCGCGGCTACACCTTC. This translates into CASSFPGARGYTF. The J gene is TRBJ1-2, the V gene TRBV12-3 or TRBV12-4, with D possibly being TRBD1 (6 bases). Trimming stripped 3 bases from V and 8 bases from J, with 13 bases between. The CDR3 length is 13 residues.

Only a few counts were recorded for this clonotype. CDR3 sequence: CSARGYEAFF. DNA of the CDR3: TGCAGTGCTAGGGGCTATGAAGCTTTCTTT. This rearrangement joins TRBV20-1 to TRBJ1-1; D not resolved. V dropped 3 bases and J dropped 7 bases, with 6 bases sitting between them. CDR1 is DFQATT, CDR2 SNEGSKA, per germline (reference sequence). This CDR3 is 10 amino acids long.